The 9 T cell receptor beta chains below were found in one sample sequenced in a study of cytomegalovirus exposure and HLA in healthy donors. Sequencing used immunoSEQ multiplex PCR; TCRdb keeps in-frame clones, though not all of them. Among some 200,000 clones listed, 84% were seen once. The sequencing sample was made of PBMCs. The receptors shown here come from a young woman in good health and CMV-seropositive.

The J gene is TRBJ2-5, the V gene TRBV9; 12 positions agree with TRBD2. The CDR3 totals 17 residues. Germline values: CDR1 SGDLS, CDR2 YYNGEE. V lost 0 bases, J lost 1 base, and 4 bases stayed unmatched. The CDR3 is CASSVGGTSGRQETQYF. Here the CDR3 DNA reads TGTGCCAGCAGCGTAGGAGGGACTAGCGGGCGCCAAGAGACCCAGTACTTC.

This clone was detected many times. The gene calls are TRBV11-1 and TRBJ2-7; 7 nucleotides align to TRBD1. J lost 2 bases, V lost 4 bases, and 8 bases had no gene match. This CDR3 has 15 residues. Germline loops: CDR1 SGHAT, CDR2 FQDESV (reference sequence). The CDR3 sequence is CASSSLGGTPYEQYF. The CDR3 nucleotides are TGTGCCAGCAGCTCCCTAGGGGGCACACCCTACGAGCAGTACTTC.

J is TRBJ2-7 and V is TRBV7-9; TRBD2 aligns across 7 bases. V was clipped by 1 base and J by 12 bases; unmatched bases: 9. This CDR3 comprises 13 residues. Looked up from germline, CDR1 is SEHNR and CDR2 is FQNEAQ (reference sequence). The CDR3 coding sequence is TGTGCCAGCAGCTTAGAGGGCGGGAGTCTGTTGTACTTC. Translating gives CASSLEGGSLLYF. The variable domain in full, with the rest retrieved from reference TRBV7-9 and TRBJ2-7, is DTGVSQNPRHKITKRGQNVTFRCDPISEHNRLYWYRQTLGQGPEFLTYFQNEAQLEKSRLLSDRFSAERPKGSFSTLEIQRTEQGDSAMYLCASSLEGGSLLYFGPGTRLTVT.

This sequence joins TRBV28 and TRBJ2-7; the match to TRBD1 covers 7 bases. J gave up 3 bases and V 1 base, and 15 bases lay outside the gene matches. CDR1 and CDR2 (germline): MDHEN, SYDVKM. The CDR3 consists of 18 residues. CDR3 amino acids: CASSLLRYWGQRNYEQYF. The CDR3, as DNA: TGTGCCAGCAGTTTATTGCGTTATTGGGGACAGAGAAACTACGAGCAGTACTTC.

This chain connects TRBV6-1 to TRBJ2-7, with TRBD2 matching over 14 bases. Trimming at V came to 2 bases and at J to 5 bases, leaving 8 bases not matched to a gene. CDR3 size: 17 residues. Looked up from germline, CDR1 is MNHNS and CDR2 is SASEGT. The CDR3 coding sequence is TGTGCCAGCAGTGAACTGGGACTAGCGGGAGTTTTTGACGAGCAGTACTTC. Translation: CASSELGLAGVFDEQYF.

The CDR3 reads CASSLLGGKGTGDPRLNQPQHF. The DNA of the CDR3 is TGTGCCAGCAGTTTGCTGGGGGGAAAAGGGACAGGGGACCCAAGACTTAATCAGCCCCAGCATTTT. The V gene is TRBV27, the J gene TRBJ1-5; 10 bases line up with TRBD1. The trim removed 3 bases at V and 4 bases at J, leaving 24 bases unmatched. Germline V gene sequence: CDR1 MNHEY, CDR2 SMNVEV (reference sequence). The length of the CDR3 is 22 residues.

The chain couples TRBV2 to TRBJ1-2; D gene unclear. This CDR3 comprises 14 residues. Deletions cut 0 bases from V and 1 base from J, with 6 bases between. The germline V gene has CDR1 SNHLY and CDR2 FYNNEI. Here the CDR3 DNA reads TGTGCCAGCAGTGAAGCGCGGAGTAACTATGGCTACACCTTC. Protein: CASSEARSNYGYTF.

CDR3 nucleotide sequence: TGTGCCATCCTAGGGGGTATCTACTATGGCTACACCTTC. Translation: CAILGGIYYGYTF. This chain connects TRBV15 to TRBJ1-2; weak D call: TRBD1 (6 bases). This CDR3 region has 13 residues. V was shortened by 10 bases and J by 3 bases, with 15 bases between the two germline ends. Germline CDR1 reads LNHNV; CDR2 reads YYDKDF (reference sequence).

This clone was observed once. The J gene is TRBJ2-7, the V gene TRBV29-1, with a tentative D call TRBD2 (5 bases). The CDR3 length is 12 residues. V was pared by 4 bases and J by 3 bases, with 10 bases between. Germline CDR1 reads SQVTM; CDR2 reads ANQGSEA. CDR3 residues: CSVAGVGYEQYF. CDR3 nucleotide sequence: TGCAGCGTTGCCGGGGTAGGCTACGAGCAGTACTTC.